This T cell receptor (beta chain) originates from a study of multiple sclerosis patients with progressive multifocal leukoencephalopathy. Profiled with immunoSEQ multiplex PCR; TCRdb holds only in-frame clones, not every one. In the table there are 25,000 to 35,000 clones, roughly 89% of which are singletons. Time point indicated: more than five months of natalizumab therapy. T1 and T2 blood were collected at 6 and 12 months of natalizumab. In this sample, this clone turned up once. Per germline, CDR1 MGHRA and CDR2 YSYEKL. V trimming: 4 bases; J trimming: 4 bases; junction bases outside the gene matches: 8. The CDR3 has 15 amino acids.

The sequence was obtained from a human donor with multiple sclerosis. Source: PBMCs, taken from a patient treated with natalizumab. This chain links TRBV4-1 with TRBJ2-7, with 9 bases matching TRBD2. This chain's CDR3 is CASSLYSGSPYEQYF. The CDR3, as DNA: TGCGCCAGCAGCCTTTATAGCGGGAGCCCATACGAGCAGTACTTC.